A selection of T cell receptor beta chains follows, all from one sample in a study of OX40 agonist ivuxolimab in advanced cancers. Data came from immunoSEQ multiplex PCR; TCRdb stores just in-frame clones and leaves some out. The sample yields around 20,000 clones, around 84% seen once. Sequences were derived from CD4+ or CD8+ T cells sorted from blood, sampled in a trial of the OX40 agonist ivuxolimab. Receptors originate from an adult with an advanced solid tumor such as melanoma, head and neck, liver or kidney cancer. The CDR3 runs from the conserved cysteine through the conserved F or W. A D gene is named only where the DNA matches it firmly. Only some rows state a clone size, as once, few, many or a class for expanded clones.

v_call	d_call	clone_size	j_call	cdr3_nt	cdr3_aa
TRBV7-2	TRBD1	-	TRBJ1-5	TGTGCCAGCAGCCAGGGGGGGACGGGGCAGCCCCAGCATTTT	CASSQGGTGQPQHF
TRBV9	-	-	TRBJ2-1	TGTGCCAGCAGCCCCAGGACAGATTCCAATGAGCAGTTCTTC	CASSPRTDSNEQFF
TRBV7-9	-	-	TRBJ2-5	TGTGCCAGCAGCCTCAGGACGAGGGAGACCCAGTACTTC	CASSLRTRETQYF
TRBV7-2	TRBD2	-	TRBJ2-4	TGTGCCAGCAGCTTGGGACTAGCGGGGGACATAGCCAAAAACATTCAGTACTTC	CASSLGLAGDIAKNIQYF
TRBV5-1	TRBD2	-	TRBJ2-5	TGCGCCAGCCTAGCGGAGGGCAGGTTAGGGGAGACCCAGTACTTC	CASLAEGRLGETQYF
TRBV5-4	-	-	TRBJ2-7	TGTGCCAGCAGCTTGGCGGACCGGGGGTCGTATGAGCAGTACTTC	CASSLADRGSYEQYF
TRBV6-6	-	-	TRBJ1-5	TGTGCCAGCAGTTACACCACCACGGGTCAGCCCCAGCATTTT	CASSYTTTGQPQHF
TRBV28	TRBD2	-	TRBJ2-7	TGTGCCAGCAGCCAAACTAGCGGAGGCCGCTACGAGCAGTACTTC	CASSQTSGGRYEQYF
TRBV6-5	-	-	TRBJ1-1	TGTGCCAGCAGAAGCAGGGAAGGCACTGAAGCTTTCTTT	CASRSREGTEAFF
TRBV5-1	-	few	TRBJ1-4	TGCGCCAGCAGCCCCCGCGGGGACGCAACTAATGAAAAACTGTTTTTT	CASSPRGDATNEKLFF
TRBV19	TRBD2	-	TRBJ2-5	TGTGCCAGTAGTATCGGTCGGGGGGATAAAGAGACCCAGTACTTC	CASSIGRGDKETQYF
TRBV6-4	-	-	TRBJ1-1	TGTGCCAGCAGCGAGGGGAGTCGGAACACTGAAGCTTTCTTT	CASSEGSRNTEAFF
TRBV9	-	-	TRBJ2-1	TGTGCCAGCAGCGTAGGAGTCACCTCTTGGAATGAGCAGTTCTTC	CASSVGVTSWNEQFF
TRBV19	-	-	TRBJ2-1	TGTGCCAGTAGACCAACGCGACAGCTCCACAATGAGCAGTTCTTC	CASRPTRQLHNEQFF
TRBV4-1	-	once	TRBJ1-1	TGCGCCAGCAGCCAATTAGATCTGGTACGGTGGGGGGAAGCTTTCTTT	CASSQLDLVRWGEAFF
TRBV5-6	TRBD2	-	TRBJ2-7	TGTGCCAGCAGCGGACGGGGGGCCTACGAGCAGTACTTC	CASSGRGAYEQYF
TRBV9	TRBD2	-	TRBJ2-5	TGTGCCAGCAGCGTAAGCGGGGGCCCCGAGACCCAGTACTTC	CASSVSGGPETQYF